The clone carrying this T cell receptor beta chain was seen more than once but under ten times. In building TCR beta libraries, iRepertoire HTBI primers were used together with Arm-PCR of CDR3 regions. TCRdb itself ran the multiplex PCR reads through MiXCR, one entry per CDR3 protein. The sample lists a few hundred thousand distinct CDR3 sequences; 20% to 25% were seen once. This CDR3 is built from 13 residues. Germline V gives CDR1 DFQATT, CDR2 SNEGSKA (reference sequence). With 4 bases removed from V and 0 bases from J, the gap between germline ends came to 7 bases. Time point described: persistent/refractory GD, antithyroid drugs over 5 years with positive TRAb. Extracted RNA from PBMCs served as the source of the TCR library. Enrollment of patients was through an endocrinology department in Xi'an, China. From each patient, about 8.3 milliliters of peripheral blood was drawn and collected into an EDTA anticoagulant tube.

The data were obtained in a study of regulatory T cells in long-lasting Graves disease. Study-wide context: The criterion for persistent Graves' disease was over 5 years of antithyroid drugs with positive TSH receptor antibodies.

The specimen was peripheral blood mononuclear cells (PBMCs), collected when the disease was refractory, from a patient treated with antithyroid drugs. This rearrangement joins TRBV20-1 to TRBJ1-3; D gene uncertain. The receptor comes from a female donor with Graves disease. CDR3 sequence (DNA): TGCAGTGCTACGCAGATCTCTGGAAACACCATATATTTT. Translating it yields CSATQISGNTIYF.